The 32 T cell receptor beta chains given below trace back to one sample, sequenced in a study of a mutant IDH1 vaccine in newly diagnosed glioma. Described time point: week 23, last vaccination. Each dose delivered 300 ug of mutant IDH1 20-mer peptide subcutaneously with imiquimod. The repertoire was sequenced with immunoSEQ multiplex PCR; TCRdb's copy has only in-frame clones and lacks some. The sample lists 60,000 or so clones, more than 75% occurring once. Their antigens are not known. The sequencing here drew on PBMCs, taken from a glioma patient whose treatment included an IDH1 peptide vaccine. These receptor sequences come from a young man with glioma.

Here the CDR3 reads CASSKGTEYNSPLHF. The CDR3 DNA reads TGCGCCAGCAGCAAAGGGACAGAATATAATTCACCCCTCCACTTT. The chain carries TRBV5-1 and TRBJ1-6, with 7 bases matching TRBD1. Germline CDR1 reads SGHRS; CDR2 reads YFSETQ. J was trimmed by 4 bases and V by 4 bases; bases with no gene match: 5. CDR3 length: 15 amino acids.

V gene TRBV27 combines with J gene TRBJ2-2; 7 bases are shared with TRBD1. After removal of 10 bases from V and 8 bases from J, the junction contained 16 bases not matched to a gene. The germline V gene encodes CDR1 MNHEY and CDR2 SMNVEV (reference sequence). The CDR3 extends over 15 amino acids. CDR3 amino acids: CATLPGTAVWGELFF. CDR3 bases: TGTGCCACCCTTCCCGGGACAGCCGTTTGGGGGGAGCTGTTTTTT.

The chain has TRBV5-1 and TRBJ1-4, with 7 positions matching TRBD1. With V trimmed by 6 bases and J by 8 bases, 22 bases remained unmatched. CDR1 SGHRS and CDR2 YFSETQ come from the germline V gene. The CDR3 length is 18 residues. The CDR3 nucleotides are TGCGCCAGCACCCTAGGGGGCGGACAGCCCAAGTGGGAGGAAAAACTGTTTTTT. The encoded protein is CASTLGGGQPKWEEKLFF.

The CDR3 DNA sequence: TGCGCCAGCAGCCGTTTTAACACTGAAGCTTTCTTT. It specifies CASSRFNTEAFF. J is TRBJ1-1 and V is TRBV4-1; no clear D gene. The germline V and J ends were trimmed by 4 bases and 2 bases, with 5 bases remaining between them. The germline V gene has CDR1 MGHRA and CDR2 YSYEKL. The CDR3 spans 12 residues.

The V call is TRBV19, the J call TRBJ2-7; possible D gene TRBD1, 6 bases. Germline V gene sequence: CDR1 LNHDA, CDR2 SQIVND (reference sequence). This CDR3 spans 14 amino acids. The V gene lost 1 base and the J gene lost 2 bases, with 9 bases spanning the gap. DNA of the CDR3: TGTGCCAGTAGTATAGGCAAGGGGGCCTACGAGCAGTACTTC. This sequence encodes CASSIGKGAYEQYF.

The V call is TRBV20-1, the J call TRBJ2-2; D is uncertain. The CDR3 has 11 amino acids. V was clipped by 4 bases and J by 5 bases, with 5 bases between them. Germline V gene data show CDR1 as DFQATT and CDR2 as SNEGSKA (reference sequence). The CDR3 DNA is TGCAGTGCTATCAAGACCGGGGAGCTGTTTTTT. Translated: CSAIKTGELFF.

The chain couples TRBV23-1 to TRBJ1-5; tentatively, D is TRBD1 (6 bases). TRBV23-1 is given ORF status, its function remaining uncertain. The CDR3 has 15 residues. Trimming cost V 8 bases and J 2 bases, with 16 bases left between them. The CDR3 reads CASLLGAIGNQPQHF. CDR3 DNA: TGCGCCAGCCTGCTGGGGGCGATAGGCAATCAGCCCCAGCATTTT.

This clone has only a few counts. This sequence joins TRBV5-6 and TRBJ1-2; D may be TRBD1 (5 bases). The CDR3 covers 14 residues. Germline V CDR1 and CDR2: SGHDT, YYEEEE. The germline V and J ends were trimmed by 5 bases and 4 bases, with 15 bases remaining between them. The CDR3 is CASRFNQGTYGYTF. Here the CDR3 DNA reads TGTGCCAGCAGATTTAACCAGGGAACCTATGGCTACACCTTC.

CDR3 region: CASSVHRNTEAFF. The CDR3 nucleotides are TGTGCCAGCAGCGTGCACAGGAACACTGAAGCTTTCTTT. The J gene is TRBJ1-1, the V gene TRBV9; no clear D gene. The ends were cut back, 2 bases at V and 1 base at J, with 6 bases in the middle. The CDR3 runs 13 residues. Germline CDR1 and CDR2: SGDLS and YYNGEE.

The chain couples TRBV6-4 to TRBJ1-2, with 7 bases fitting TRBD1. The CDR3 consists of 13 residues. Germline loops: CDR1 MRHNA, CDR2 SNTAGT. The V segment lost 6 bases and the J segment 5 bases; nucleotides outside the gene matches: 6. CDR3 in DNA: TGTGCCAGCAGCGAAACAGGGGTTTATGGCTACACCTTC. Amino acids: CASSETGVYGYTF.

The V gene is TRBV7-9, the J gene TRBJ2-7; the match to TRBD1 covers 8 bases. Trimming removed 5 bases from V and 2 bases from J; junction bases left unmatched: 11. Germline V gives CDR1 SEHNR, CDR2 FQNEAQ (reference sequence). This CDR3 contains 16 residues. CDR3 amino acids: CASSGPGTGYTYEQYF. DNA of the CDR3: TGTGCCAGCAGCGGTCCCGGGACAGGTTACACCTACGAGCAGTACTTC. The full variable domain, rest sourced from reference TRBV7-9 and TRBJ2-7, is DTGVSQNPRHKITKRGQNVTFRCDPISEHNRLYWYRQTLGQGPEFLTYFQNEAQLEKSRLLSDRFSAERPKGSFSTLEIQRTEQGDSAMYLCASSGPGTGYTYEQYFGPGTRLTVT.

This clone was seen a single time. V usage is TRBV7-6 and J usage is TRBJ1-1; D gene uncertain. In germline, CDR1 is SGHVS, CDR2 FNYEAQ. The CDR3 contains 14 residues. V was trimmed by 1 base and J by 0 bases, leaving 6 bases between them. Written as DNA, the CDR3 is TGTGCCAGCAGCTTAGGGCCGGTGAACACTGAAGCTTTCTTT. This sequence encodes CASSLGPVNTEAFF.

This clone was picked up a small number of times. The J gene is TRBJ1-5, the V gene TRBV7-9; TRBD1 might be the D (5 bases). Between the trimmed V and J ends, which lost 3 bases and 0 bases, there was a span of 9 bases. The CDR3 is made up of 15 amino acids. CDR1 and CDR2 (germline): SEHNR, FQNEAQ (reference sequence). CDR3 loop: CASSFGRDSNQPQHF. In DNA, the CDR3 is TGTGCCAGCAGCTTCGGCAGGGATAGCAATCAGCCCCAGCATTTT.

The chain combines TRBV28 with TRBJ2-6; 8 bases line up with TRBD1. J gave up 0 bases and V 3 bases, and 7 bases lay outside the gene matches. Germline-derived CDR1 and CDR2 are MDHEN and SYDVKM. The CDR3 sequence is 18 residues long. As DNA, the CDR3 is TGTGCCAGCAGTTTCGCCGGGACAGGACCCTCTGGGGCCAACGTCCTGACTTTC. Translated: CASSFAGTGPSGANVLTF.

V usage is TRBV5-4 and J usage is TRBJ2-7; perhaps TRBD1 as D (5 bases). The CDR3 sequence is 14 residues long. V lost 1 base to trimming and J lost 5 bases, with 13 bases between them. CDR1 and CDR2 (germline): SGHNT, YYREEE (reference sequence). CDR3 sequence (DNA): TGTGCCAGCAGCTTGAAAGGGGTCTGGGACGAGCAGTACTTC. This gives the protein CASSLKGVWDEQYF.

The gene calls are TRBV6-5 and TRBJ1-1; TRBD1 matches at 8 bases. V dropped 4 bases and J dropped 2; count of bases not matched to a gene: 6. This CDR3 region has 15 residues. CDR1 and CDR2 from the germline V gene are MNHEY and SVGAGI. CDR3 nucleotides: TGTGCCAGCAGTTTTTCAGGGGGCGTCAACACTGAAGCTTTCTTT. Amino acid sequence: CASSFSGGVNTEAFF.

A word on this clone: The junction shows a germline mismatch at one end, possibly a read error. The chain joins TRBV18 to TRBJ2-5; perhaps TRBD1 as D (5 bases). Germline lookup yields CDR1 KGHSH and CDR2 LQKENI. The CDR3 consists of 12 residues. Written as DNA, the CDR3 is TGTGCCAGCTCACCACTCGACAGATCCCCGGACTTC. Residues: CASSPLDRSPDF.

The gene calls are TRBV7-9 and TRBJ1-1; 7 positions agree with TRBD1. Germline V gene data show CDR1 as SEHNR and CDR2 as FQNEAQ (reference sequence). This CDR3 has 16 amino acids. V lost 2 bases, J lost 8 bases, and 14 bases stayed unmatched. The CDR3 protein is CASSLNRLTGADEAFF. CDR3 in DNA: TGTGCCAGCAGCTTAAACCGATTAACAGGGGCAGACGAAGCTTTCTTT. Full variable domain (outside the CDR3, taken from reference TRBV7-9 and TRBJ1-1): DTGVSQNPRHKITKRGQNVTFRCDPISEHNRLYWYRQTLGQGPEFLTYFQNEAQLEKSRLLSDRFSAERPKGSFSTLEIQRTEQGDSAMYLCASSLNRLTGADEAFFGQGTRLTVV.

This clone was seen only once. J is TRBJ2-1 and V is TRBV4-1, with 7 bases lining up with TRBD2. The CDR3 extends over 17 amino acids. CDR1 and CDR2 from the germline V gene are MGHRA and YSYEKL. The junction had 12 bases not matched to a gene; V was cut back by 1 base and J by 6 bases. CDR3 loop: CASSQVSGGPRFNEQFF. The CDR3 nucleotides are TGCGCCAGCAGCCAAGTTTCGGGAGGCCCTCGTTTCAATGAGCAGTTCTTC.

CDR3 in DNA: TGCGCCAGCAGTGAGTCCTTCTTCGGCTACACCTTC. Its protein is CASSESFFGYTF. The rearrangement uses TRBV10-1 and TRBJ1-2; D uncertain. Trimming removed 0 bases from V and 8 bases from J, with 7 bases in between. Germline lookup yields CDR1 WNHNN and CDR2 SYGVQD (reference sequence). The CDR3 totals 12 residues.

V is TRBV6-1 and J is TRBJ2-7, with D unclear. The CDR3 spans 15 residues. V shed 8 bases and J shed 2 bases, with 19 bases lying between them. The germline V gene has CDR1 MNHNS and CDR2 SASEGT. The CDR3 nucleotides are TGTGCCAGCTCCAATCCCAGCAGGCCGGCCTACGAGCAGTACTTC. It specifies CASSNPSRPAYEQYF.

The J gene is TRBJ2-5, the V gene TRBV7-9; D ambiguous. TRBJ2-7 matches the DNA end more closely, so the J call is doubtful. Germline V gene data show CDR1 as SEHNR and CDR2 as FQNEAQ (reference sequence). This CDR3 is 13 amino acids long. The CDR3 sequence is CASSLVRLSEQYF. Written as DNA, the CDR3 is TGTGCCAGCAGCTTAGTCCGGTTAAGCGAGCAGTACTTC.

This clone was seen a few times. The V call is TRBV7-2, the J call TRBJ2-3; 9 nucleotides match TRBD1. CDR1 is SGHTA and CDR2 is FQGNSA in the germline V gene. This CDR3 spans 14 amino acids. The J segment lost 1 base and the V segment lost 5 bases, leaving 1 base of the junction unmatched. The DNA for the CDR3 is TGTGCCAGCAGCCGGGACAGGGGCACAGATACGCAGTATTTT. It specifies CASSRDRGTDTQYF.

The rearrangement joins TRBV21-1 to TRBJ2-1; the DNA was not compared with TRBD2, the D call given in the table. TRBV21-1 counts as a pseudogene. The CDR3 contains 16 residues. The CDR3 reads CASSKALGGGYNEQFF. The CDR3, as DNA: TGTGCCAGCAGCAAAGCGCTGGGCGGGGGCTACAATGAGCAGTTCTTC.

The V and J genes are TRBV7-9 and TRBJ1-1, with TRBD1 as a possible D gene (5 bases). Germline V gives CDR1 SEHNR, CDR2 FQNEAQ (reference sequence). V was trimmed by 1 base and J by 1 base, leaving 10 bases between them. The CDR3 loop spans 15 amino acids. CDR3 bases: TGTGCCAGCAGCTTAGTTCAGGGCCCGAACACTGAAGCTTTCTTT. Its translation is CASSLVQGPNTEAFF.

The chain recombines TRBV6-4 with TRBJ1-2; no definite D call. The CDR3 runs 15 residues. Germline-derived CDR1 and CDR2 are MRHNA and SNTAGT. Trimming cost V 4 bases and J 0 bases, with 12 bases left between them. The CDR3 protein is CASSVNSLANYGYTF. The CDR3 nucleotides are TGTGCCAGCAGTGTGAATTCACTAGCTAACTATGGCTACACCTTC.

This chain joins TRBV9 and TRBJ1-6; no clear D gene. There are 14 residues in the CDR3. CDR1 and CDR2 (germline): SGDLS, YYNGEE. Trimming removed 3 bases at V and 7 bases at J, with 11 bases between. CDR3 region: CASSGIAGNSPLHF. In DNA, the CDR3 is TGTGCCAGCAGCGGCATAGCGGGGAATTCACCCCTCCACTTT.

This rearrangement joins TRBV19 to TRBJ1-5; D not certain. The CDR3 sequence is 15 residues long. Germline V CDR1 and CDR2: LNHDA, SQIVND (reference sequence). The germline V and J ends were trimmed by 5 bases and 1 base, with 12 bases remaining between them. The CDR3 spells CASSPLRISNQPQHF. The CDR3 bases are TGTGCCAGTAGTCCGCTCCGGATAAGCAATCAGCCCCAGCATTTT.

This sequence joins TRBV5-4 and TRBJ2-1; 8 positions match TRBD2. The germline CDR1 and CDR2 sequences are SGHNT and YYREEE (reference sequence). The CDR3 contains 16 residues. V dropped 1 base and J dropped 2; count of bases not matched to a gene: 5. CDR3 in amino acids: CASSLSAGGPYNEQFF. DNA of the CDR3: TGTGCCAGCAGCTTGTCCGCGGGGGGCCCCTACAATGAGCAGTTCTTC.

This clone was seen more than once but under ten times. The CDR3 reads CASSYMNTEAFF. CDR3 DNA: TGTGCCAGCAGTTATATGAACACTGAAGCTTTCTTT. The chain carries TRBV25-1 and TRBJ1-1, with unresolved D. The CDR3 totals 12 residues. V lost 5 bases, J lost 0 bases, and 4 bases lay in between. Germline CDR1 is MGHDK and CDR2 is SYGVNS.

The rearrangement links TRBV5-4 to TRBJ1-3, with TRBD1 identical over 11 bases. The CDR3 has 19 residues. Germline trimming cut 0 bases from V and 0 bases from J; bases unmatched to any gene: 8. The germline V gene encodes CDR1 SGHNT and CDR2 YYREEE (reference sequence). CDR3 protein: CASSLAGTGGWGSGNTIYF. The DNA of the CDR3 is TGTGCCAGCAGCTTGGCCGGGACAGGGGGATGGGGCTCTGGAAACACCATATATTTT.

The chain carries TRBV14 and TRBJ1-3; D is possibly TRBD1 (5 bases). CDR1 is SGHDN, CDR2 FVKESK, per germline. CDR3 length equals 14 residues. The ends were cut back, 4 bases at V and 0 bases at J, with 7 bases in the middle. CDR3: CASSLGGSGNTIYF. Written as DNA, the CDR3 is TGTGCCAGCAGCCTCGGGGGCTCTGGAAACACCATATATTTT.